These 4 T cell receptor beta chains were sequenced from one sample in a study of T cell repertoires in cytomegalovirus infection. Antigens for these TCRs are unknown. In TCRdb, the reads were re-called with MiXCR into one record per CDR3 protein. Found here are approximately 1,000,000 distinct CDR3 sequences, approximately 30% of them singletons; the top ten hold about an eighth. This material consisted of cultured CD8+ T cells from PBMCs, taken from culture after CMV antigen stimulation. Receptors were obtained from a human donor in good health (CMV status not recorded). Some clones in this sample may be carry-over from other donors' samples.

This rearrangement joins TRBV28 to TRBJ1-1; D is unclear. CDR1 is MDHEN, CDR2 SYDVKM, per germline. With 6 bases removed from V and 4 bases from J, the gap between germline ends came to 12 bases. CDR3 length: 13 amino acids. The CDR3 sequence is CASSFLHGTEAFF. The CDR3 DNA reads TGTGCCAGCAGCTTTCTTCACGGCACTGAAGCTTTCTTT.

The rearrangement uses TRBV5-4 and TRBJ2-7; 8 bases agree with TRBD2. Germline V gene data show CDR1 as SGHNT and CDR2 as YYREEE (reference sequence). Trimming cost V 4 bases and J 6 bases; bases outside gene matches: 6. The CDR3 covers 13 residues. The CDR3 loop is CASSTGLVVEQYF. DNA of the CDR3: TGTGCCAGCAGCACGGGACTAGTTGTCGAGCAGTACTTC.

The CDR3 sequence: CASTLNPGRRDEQYF. CDR3 DNA sequence: TGTGCCAGTACCCTAAACCCGGGACGGCGAGACGAGCAGTACTTC. The V gene is TRBV19, the J gene TRBJ2-7, with D possibly being TRBD1 or TRBD2 (5 bases each). This CDR3 spans 15 amino acids. Germline V gene data show CDR1 as LNHDA and CDR2 as SQIVND (reference sequence). Trimming left V 7 bases short and J 5 bases short, with 21 bases between. The whole variable domain, remainder taken from reference TRBV19 and TRBJ2-7, is DGGITQSPKYLFRKEGQNVTLSCEQNLNHDAMYWYRQDPGQGLRLIYYSQIVNDFQKGDIAEGYSVSREKKESFPLTVTSAQKNPTAFYLCASTLNPGRRDEQYFGPGTRLTVT.

The sample holds many counts of this clonotype. The chain carries TRBV7-9 and TRBJ1-3; D not resolved. CDR1 is SEHNR, CDR2 FQNEAQ, per germline (reference sequence). Trimming stripped 2 bases from V and 0 bases from J, with 8 bases between. The CDR3 runs to 15 residues. The CDR3, as DNA: TGTGCCAGCAGCTTACCAGTCCCCTCTGGAAACACCATATATTTT. Protein: CASSLPVPSGNTIYF.